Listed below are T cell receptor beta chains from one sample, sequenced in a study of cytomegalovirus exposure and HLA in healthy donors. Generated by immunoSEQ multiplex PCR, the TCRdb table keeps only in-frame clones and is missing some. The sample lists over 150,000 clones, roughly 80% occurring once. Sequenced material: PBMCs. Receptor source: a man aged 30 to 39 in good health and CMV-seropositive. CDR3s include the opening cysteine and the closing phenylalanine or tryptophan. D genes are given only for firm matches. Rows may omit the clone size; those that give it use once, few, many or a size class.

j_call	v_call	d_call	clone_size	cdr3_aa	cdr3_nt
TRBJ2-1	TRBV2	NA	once	CASVGGVGSYNEQFF	TGTGCCAGCGTTGGGGGCGTAGGTTCCTACAATGAGCAGTTCTTC
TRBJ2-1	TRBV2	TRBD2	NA	CASTLIVAGVNEQFF	TGTGCCAGCACTTTGATCGTAGCGGGAGTGAATGAGCAGTTCTTC
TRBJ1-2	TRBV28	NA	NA	CASSFSGGGGYTF	TGTGCCAGCAGTTTTTCGGGGGGGGGTGGCTACACCTTC
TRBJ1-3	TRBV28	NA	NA	CASSGTWRGAGNTIYF	TGTGCCAGCAGCGGGACGTGGCGGGGAGCTGGAAACACCATATATTTT
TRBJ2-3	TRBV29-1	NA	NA	CSVRRFAGDTQYF	TGCAGCGTCCGTCGGTTTGCGGGAGATACGCAGTATTTT
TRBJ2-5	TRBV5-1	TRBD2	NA	CASSTSGSGRETQYF	TGCGCCAGCAGCACTAGCGGGTCTGGGCGAGAGACCCAGTACTTC
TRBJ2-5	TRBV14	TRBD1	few	CASSLYDPGQGLRETQYF	TGTGCCAGCAGCCTTTACGATCCGGGACAGGGATTGCGGGAGACCCAGTACTTC
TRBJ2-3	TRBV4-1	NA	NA	CASSNRRGYSTDTQYF	TGCGCCAGCAGTAACCGGCGGGGCTATAGCACAGATACGCAGTATTTT
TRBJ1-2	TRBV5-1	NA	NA	CASSSPSTNYGYTF	TGCGCCAGCAGCTCGCCATCTACTAACTATGGCTACACCTTC
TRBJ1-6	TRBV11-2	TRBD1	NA	CASSFTGQQNSPLHF	TGTGCCAGCAGCTTTACGGGACAGCAAAATTCACCCCTCCACTTT
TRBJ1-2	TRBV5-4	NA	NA	CASSLVERPNYGYTF	TGTGCCAGCAGCTTGGTGGAGAGACCGAACTATGGCTACACCTTC
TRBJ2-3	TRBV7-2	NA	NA	CASSFPRSQASSTDTQYF	TGTGCCAGCAGCTTCCCCCGGAGTCAAGCCTCTAGCACAGATACGCAGTATTTT
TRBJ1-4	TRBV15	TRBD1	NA	CATSRGQGTPEKLFF	TGTGCCACCAGCAGAGGACAGGGGACGCCTGAAAAACTGTTTTTT
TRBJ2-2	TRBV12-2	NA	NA	CASRSRDRGEDTGELFF	TGTGCAAGTCGCTCCCGGGACAGGGGCGAGGACACCGGGGAGCTGTTTTTT
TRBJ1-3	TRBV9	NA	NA	CASSVYDRSSGNTIYF	TGTGCCAGCAGCGTATATGACAGAAGCTCTGGAAACACCATATATTTT
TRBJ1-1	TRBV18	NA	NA	CASSPLPGEAFF	TGTGCCAGCTCACCATTACCAGGGGAAGCTTTCTTT